Listed here is a single T cell receptor beta chain. Authors' analysis steps: Reference gene primer amplification gave nucleated cell count estimates. Generated by immunoSEQ multiplex PCR, the TCRdb table keeps only in-frame clones and is missing some. The DNA gave D and trimming, while V, J and clone size come from that table. The sample carries around 430,000 clones, more than 70% recorded once. This entry comes from a study of blood T cell repertoires in COVID-19. Background on the study: Donors in the United States, Italy and Spain gave samples during acute or convalescent COVID-19. PBMCs, B-cell-depleted T cells, or T cells provided the cDNA or gDNA that made up the material.

Germline values: CDR1 SEHNR, CDR2 FQNEAQ (reference sequence). The CDR3 spans 15 residues. The ends were cut back, 1 base at V and 8 bases at J, with 12 bases in the middle. Sequenced: peripheral blood. The sequence derives from a woman aged 50 to 60 with COVID-19, enrolled during active disease. The chain couples TRBV7-9 to TRBJ1-6, with D possibly being TRBD1 (5 bases). The CDR3 loop is CASSLVAGMHSPLHF. The DNA of the CDR3 is TGTGCCAGCAGCTTAGTAGCAGGGATGCATTCACCCCTCCACTTT.